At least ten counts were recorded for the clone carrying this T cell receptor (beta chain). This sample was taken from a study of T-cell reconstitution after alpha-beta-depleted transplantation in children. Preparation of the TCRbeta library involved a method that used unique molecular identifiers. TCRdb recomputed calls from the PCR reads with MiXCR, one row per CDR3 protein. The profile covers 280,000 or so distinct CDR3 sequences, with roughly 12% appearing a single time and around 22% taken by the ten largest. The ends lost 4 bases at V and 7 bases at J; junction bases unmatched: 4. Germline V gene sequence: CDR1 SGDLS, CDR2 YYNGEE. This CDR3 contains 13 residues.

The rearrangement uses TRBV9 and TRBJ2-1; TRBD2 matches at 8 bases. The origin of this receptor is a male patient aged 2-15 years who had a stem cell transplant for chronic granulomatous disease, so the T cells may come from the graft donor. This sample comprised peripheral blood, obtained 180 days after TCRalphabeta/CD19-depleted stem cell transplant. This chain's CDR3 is CASSRERGNEQFF. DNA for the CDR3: TGTGCCAGCAGCCGGGAGCGGGGGAATGAGCAGTTCTTC.